The clone carrying this T cell receptor (beta chain) was picked up a small number of times. What it binds is unknown. This sample is drawn from a study of T cells after yellow fever vaccination. The study's findings and limits: Re-detected after boosting: most primary clones, around 96% of CD4 and less than 90% of CD8.

Germline loops: CDR1 DFQATT, CDR2 SNEGSKA (reference sequence). The V end lost 0 bases, the J end lost 7 bases, and 7 bases lay between the germline ends. The CDR3 has 13 amino acids. Via MiXCR, TCRdb re-called the 5' RACE reads, giving one row per CDR3 protein. The profile shows 550,000 or so distinct CDR3 sequences, roughly 21% of them singletons. This TCR derives from a man aged 30-40 years who received the YFV17D yellow fever vaccine. The rearrangement links TRBV20-1 to TRBJ1-6; TRBD1 might be the D (5 bases). The sequencing used PBMCs, collected 15 days after the yellow fever booster vaccination. In DNA, the CDR3 is TGCAGTGCTAGAGACAGGGAGAATTCACCCCTCCACTTT. Translated: CSARDRENSPLHF.